This T cell receptor (beta chain) derives from a study of regulatory T cells in long-lasting Graves disease. Study background: Graves' patients diagnosed newly had used antithyroid drugs under 3 months.

A word on this clonotype: Its specificity is not known.

Germline lookup yields CDR1 SNHLY and CDR2 FYNNEI. The CDR3 consists of 16 residues. J was trimmed by 1 base and V by 6 bases; bases with no gene match: 6. Noted time point: newly diagnosed GD, antithyroid drugs for less than 3 months. There was RNA extracted from PBMCs, and the TCR library was made from it. According to the study, TCR beta libraries were built with iRepertoire HTBI primers and CDR3-region Arm-PCR. One entry per CDR3 protein results from TCRdb running MiXCR on the multiplex PCR reads. There are around 450,000 distinct CDR3 sequences in the sample; about 15% occur only once, and 16% lies in the top ten. Study results and limitations: There were preferences for TRBV28, TRBJ1-2 and TRBJ2-5 in persistent disease.

The same data also contributed to another study, on T cells in Graves' hyperthyroidism and ophthalmopathy.

Here the sequenced sample was peripheral blood mononuclear cells (PBMCs), taken at new diagnosis, from a patient treated with antithyroid drugs. The sequence was collected from a woman in her 30s with Graves disease. The chain employs TRBV2 and TRBJ2-7; 13 nucleotides line up with TRBD2. The CDR3 sequence is CASRDTSGRVSYEQYF. CDR3 in DNA: TGTGCCAGCAGGGATACTAGCGGGAGGGTATCCTACGAGCAGTACTTC.